What follows describes a single T cell receptor beta chain. CDR1 is SEHNR, CDR2 FQNEAQ, per germline (reference sequence). This CDR3 has 17 residues. V lost 1 base and J lost 1, with 14 bases in between. These data come from a study of long-term antiretroviral therapy in people with HIV. The authors ran the immunoSEQ assay, v3.0, at survey level. Data came from immunoSEQ multiplex PCR; TCRdb stores just in-frame clones and leaves some out. This table has 29,000 or so clones, roughly 96% appearing once. Sampling of each donor yielded at least one pre-ART PBMC sample and at least two post-ART PBMC samples.

The TCR sequence derives from a man aged 25-45 years with HIV. The V gene is TRBV7-9, the J gene TRBJ1-5; no definite D call. The source was unsorted PBMCs, collected 5.3 years after starting antiretroviral therapy. The CDR3: CASSLGRYGGSNQPQHF. The CDR3 DNA reads TGTGCCAGCAGCTTAGGTCGGTACGGTGGGAGCAATCAGCCCCAGCATTTT.